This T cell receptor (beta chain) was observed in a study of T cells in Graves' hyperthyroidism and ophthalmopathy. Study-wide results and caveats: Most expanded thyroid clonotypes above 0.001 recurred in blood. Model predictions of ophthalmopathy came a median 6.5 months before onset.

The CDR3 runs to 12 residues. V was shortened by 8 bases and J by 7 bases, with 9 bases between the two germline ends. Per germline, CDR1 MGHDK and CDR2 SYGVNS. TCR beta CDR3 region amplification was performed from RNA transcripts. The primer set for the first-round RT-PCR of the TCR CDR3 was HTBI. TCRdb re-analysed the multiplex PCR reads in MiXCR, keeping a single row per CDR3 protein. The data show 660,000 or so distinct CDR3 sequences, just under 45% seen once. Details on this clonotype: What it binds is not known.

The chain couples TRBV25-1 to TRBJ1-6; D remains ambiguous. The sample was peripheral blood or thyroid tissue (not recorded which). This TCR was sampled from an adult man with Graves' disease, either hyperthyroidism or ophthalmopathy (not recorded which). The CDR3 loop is CASGVGNSPLHF. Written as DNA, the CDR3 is TGTGCCAGCGGAGTAGGGAATTCACCCCTCCACTTT.